This TCR beta chain was identified in a study of cytomegalovirus exposure and HLA in healthy donors. PCR amplification relied on 60 Vbeta primers (plus 13 Jbeta primers). Sequencing was performed with immunoSEQ multiplex PCR; in TCRdb, only in-frame clones are kept and a portion is missing. Of 210,000 or so clones in the sample, 75% to 85% are singletons; the top ten hold roughly 2.5%. This clone was seen once. V lost 4 bases and J 0 bases, leaving 13 bases between the germline ends. From germline, CDR1 is MDHEN and CDR2 SYDVKM. CDR3 size: 16 residues. This receptor was identified in a woman in her sixties in good health and CMV-seropositive. The specimen sequenced was PBMCs. This chain uses TRBV28 with TRBJ1-5; D is possibly TRBD1 (6 bases). Here the CDR3 reads CASSYTGLYSNQPQHF. In nucleotides, the CDR3 is TGTGCCAGCAGTTATACAGGGCTCTATAGCAATCAGCCCCAGCATTTT. Combining the CDR3 with reference TRBV28 and TRBJ1-5 gives the whole variable domain DVKVTQSSRYLVKRTGEKVFLECVQDMDHENMFWYRQDPGLGLRLIYFSYDVKMKEKGDIPEGYSVSREKKERFSLILESASTNQTSMYLCASSYTGLYSNQPQHFGDGTRLSIL.